This T cell receptor beta chain was identified in a study of blood T cell repertoires in COVID-19. Study-level information: Both acute and convalescent COVID-19 samples were obtained from the United States, Italy and Spain.

Trimming took 0 bases from V and 4 from J; bases not matched to a gene: 15. This CDR3 region has 20 residues. Germline CDR1 SGDLS, CDR2 YYNGEE. Measured with immunoSEQ multiplex PCR; TCRdb has only the in-frame clones, and not every one. The sample lists tens of thousands of clones, roughly 70% occurring once. The V call is TRBV9, the J call TRBJ2-3, with 12 positions matching TRBD2. The specimen was peripheral blood. This TCR was sampled from a woman between 65 and 79 years old with acute or convalescent COVID-19. The CDR3 DNA sequence: TGTGCCAGCAGCGTAGGGACTAGCGGGGCATTTTGGAGGTTCTCAGATACGCAGTATTTT. It is translated as CASSVGTSGAFWRFSDTQYF.